The clone carrying this T cell receptor beta chain appeared a few times. Its antigen is unidentified. TCRdb keeps only in-frame clones here, not all; method: immunoSEQ multiplex PCR. This sample has tens of thousands of clones, with roughly three quarters found just once. CDR1 MDHEN and CDR2 SYDVKM come from the germline V gene. The trim removed 5 bases at V and 7 bases at J, leaving 12 bases unmatched. CDR3 length equals 15 residues. This sample was taken from a study of OX40 agonist ivuxolimab in advanced cancers. Study conclusions and caveats: Researchers did not establish what antigens the expanded peripheral T cells target.

This receptor was identified in an adult with an advanced solid tumor such as melanoma, head and neck, liver or kidney cancer. Sequenced here: CD4+ or CD8+ T cells sorted from blood, sampled in a trial of the OX40 agonist ivuxolimab. The chain couples TRBV28 to TRBJ1-2, with 8 bases fitting TRBD1. CDR3 residues: CASSPQDRDTGGYTF. CDR3 coding DNA: TGTGCCAGCAGTCCCCAGGACAGGGACACGGGTGGCTACACCTTC.